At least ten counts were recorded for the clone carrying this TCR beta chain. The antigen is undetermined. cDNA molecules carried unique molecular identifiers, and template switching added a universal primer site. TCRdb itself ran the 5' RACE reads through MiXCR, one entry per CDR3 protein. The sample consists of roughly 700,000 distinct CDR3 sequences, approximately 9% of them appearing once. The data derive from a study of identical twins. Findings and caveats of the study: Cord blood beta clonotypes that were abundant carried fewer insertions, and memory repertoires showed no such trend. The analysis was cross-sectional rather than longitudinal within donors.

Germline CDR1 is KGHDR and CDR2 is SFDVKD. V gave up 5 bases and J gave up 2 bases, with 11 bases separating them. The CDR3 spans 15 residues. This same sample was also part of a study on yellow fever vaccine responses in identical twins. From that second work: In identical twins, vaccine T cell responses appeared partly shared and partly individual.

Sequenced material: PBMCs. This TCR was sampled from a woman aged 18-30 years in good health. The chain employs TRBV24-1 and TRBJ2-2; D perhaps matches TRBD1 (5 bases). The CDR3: CATSAQGKNTGELFF. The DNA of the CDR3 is TGTGCCACCAGTGCCCAGGGAAAAAACACCGGGGAGCTGTTTTTT.